The clone carrying this T cell receptor (beta chain) was seen at least ten times. Its antigen is still unknown. TCR beta CDR3 regions were amplified from RNA. The TCR CDR3 was amplified in a first-round RT-PCR using the HTBI primer set. MiXCR was run by TCRdb on the multiplex PCR reads, yielding one entry per CDR3 protein. This sample carries roughly 100,000 distinct CDR3 sequences, around 37% of them seen once, and the ten largest clones take roughly a tenth. The data originate from a study of T cells in Graves' hyperthyroidism and ophthalmopathy. Germline-derived CDR1 and CDR2 are LGHDT and YNNKEL (reference sequence). The CDR3 spans 16 residues. The V end lost 1 base, the J end lost 4 bases, and 13 bases lay between the germline ends. Study-level findings and limits: Stable hyperthyroidism and ophthalmopathy were separated using 13 V-J signatures.

Calling Graves' hyperthyroidism stable meant ophthalmopathy did not progress within 18 months. The chain combines TRBV3-1 with TRBJ2-2; possibly TRBD2 for D (5 bases). Sequencing input: peripheral blood or thyroid tissue (not recorded which). The source of this sequence is a woman in her twenties or thirties with Graves' hyperthyroidism. DNA of the CDR3: TGTGCCAGCAGCCAAGGTGATGGACTCACCACCGGGGAGCTGTTTTTT. Its protein is CASSQGDGLTTGELFF.